These T cell receptor beta chains were read from a single sample in a study of shared T cell receptors in the human thymus. Clones were read by immunoSEQ multiplex PCR, and TCRdb kept only the in-frame ones, dropping some. The data hold hundreds of thousands of clones, with 80% to 90% observed a single time. This sample also appeared in a second study, on human thymus T cells.

The sequenced sample was thymocytes. These receptors were taken from a boy under three years old with a congenital heart defect. Each CDR3 is given with its conserved first and last residue. Fields, in order: V gene, clone size, J gene, D gene, CDR3 DNA, CDR3 protein. A D gene is named only where the DNA matches it firmly. Size values are once, few and many counts, or a class for expanded clones, and some rows have none.

TRBV4-3,once,TRBJ2-5,TRBD1,TGCGCCAGCAGCCAAGTCCGACAGGGGCGCCTCTTGGAGACCCAGTACTTC,CASSQVRQGRLLETQYF
TRBV4-1,-,TRBJ1-1,-,TGCGCCAGCAGCCAAGAAGAGGCGCTGAACACTGAAGCTTTCTTT,CASSQEEALNTEAFF
TRBV29-1,-,TRBJ2-1,TRBD2,TGCAGCGTTGATGACGGGGGGGGGAGCTCCTACAATGAGCAGTTCTTC,CSVDDGGGSSYNEQFF
TRBV5-8,-,TRBJ2-7,-,TGTGCCAGTTCCGTAAAAGGGCGGGACGGTACCGAGCAGTACTTC,CASSVKGRDGTEQYF
TRBV21-1,-,TRBJ2-7,-,TGTGCCAGCAGCAAAGCTTGTGGGGGACTATCCTACGAGCAGTACTTC,CASSKACGGLSYEQYF
TRBV28,-,TRBJ2-1,TRBD2,TGTGCCAGCAGTTTCCCCCGGGACTATTTCAACAATGAGCAGTTCTTC,CASSFPRDYFNNEQFF
TRBV4-3,-,TRBJ2-7,TRBD1,TGCGCCAGCAGCCAAGTTCATGGACAGAGGGGACAGGACCTCTACGAGCAGTACTTC,CASSQVHGQRGQDLYEQYF
TRBV2,-,TRBJ1-2,-,TGTGCCAGCAGGGACAGCCCTAACTATGGCTACACCTTC,CASRDSPNYGYTF
TRBV4-2,-,TRBJ2-7,-,TGTGCCAGCAGCCACCTCCGGGACACCTCCTACGAGCAGTACTTC,CASSHLRDTSYEQYF
TRBV6-1,-,TRBJ2-3,-,TGTGCCAGCAGTGTGGCGGTTGGGCAGGAGGGCACAGATACGCAGTATTTT,CASSVAVGQEGTDTQYF
TRBV4-3,few,TRBJ2-2,TRBD2,TGCGCCAGCAGCCAAGACACCCGCGGGGGGCTGAACACCGGGGAGCTGTTTTTT,CASSQDTRGGLNTGELFF
TRBV7-2,-,TRBJ2-5,TRBD1,TGTGCCAGCAGCTTTAGGACAGGGGGCCAAGAGACCCAGTACTTC,CASSFRTGGQETQYF